The clone carrying this T cell receptor (beta chain) was observed a handful of times. The entry originates in a study of human T cells and chemical hapten exposure. The wider study: Each week of the roughly 22-week study, patients had diphenylcyclopropenone applied to the scalp. Patch tests containing 0.01% DPC, applied to the upper back, were read at 6 days. Alopecia areata, totalis or universalis affected patients, mainly female. Slight volume differences across pooled libraries mainly accounted for varying per-sample TCR yields.

Trimming stripped 4 bases from V and 5 bases from J, with 13 bases between. Germline CDR1 is SGHVS and CDR2 is FQNEAQ. The CDR3 length is 14 residues. The time point denotes: patch test 2, 6 weeks after DPC sensitization. Described treatment: therapeutic diphenylcyclopropenone sensitization with weekly scalp DPC. One entry per CDR3 protein, called by TCRdb with MiXCR from the RACE reads. The sample shows a few hundred thousand distinct CDR3 sequences, more than 5% of them seen only once. Here the sequenced sample was whole blood, taken in connection with sensitization to the hapten diphenylcyclopropenone (DPC). The receptor comes from a woman between 18 and 29 years old with alopecia areata. Some clones in this sample may be carry-over from other donors' samples. The chain is built from TRBV7-8 and TRBJ2-3, with a weak D call TRBD2 (5 bases). The CDR3 here is CASSSSARGDTQYF. The CDR3 nucleotides read TGTGCCAGCAGCTCATCTGCTCGGGGAGATACGCAGTATTTT.